This T cell receptor beta chain stems from a study of T cell clonotyping in hematopoietic cell transplantation. This table comes from immunoSEQ multiplex PCR, and its TCRdb copy is limited to in-frame clones, with some not included. The data show just under 20,000 clones, under 85% seen once. This CDR3 comprises 13 residues. Germline V gene lookup returns CDR1 MGHDK and CDR2 SYGVNS. V gave up 5 bases and J gave up 2 bases, with 9 bases separating them. This clone occurred a few times. This TCR was recovered from a man between 60 and 75 years old in good health. Some clones in this sample may be carry-over from other donors' samples. The sequenced sample was peripheral blood mononuclear cells. The chain employs TRBV25-1 and TRBJ1-2, with D tentatively TRBD1 (5 bases). In DNA, the CDR3 is TGTGCCAGCAGTACGACAGCGAACTATGGCTACACCTTC. It is translated as CASSTTANYGYTF.